A selection of T cell receptor beta chains follows, all from one sample in a study of T cell repertoires in cytomegalovirus infection. Their antigens remain unidentified. TCRdb itself ran the reads through MiXCR, one entry per CDR3 protein. This sample carries some 270,000 distinct CDR3 sequences, roughly 21% of them seen once, and the ten largest clones take about 21%. Sequenced material: cultured PBMCs, taken from culture after CMV antigen stimulation. The receptors shown here come from a human donor in good health (CMV status not recorded). Some clones in this sample may be carry-over from other donors' samples. The CDR3 runs from the conserved cysteine through the conserved F or W. The D gene is left open where the match is weak. Not all rows give a size; the values are once, few, many and, for expanded clones, a class.

D	size	V	J	DNA	CDR3
.	few	TRBV12-3/TRBV12-4	TRBJ1-2	TGTGCCAGCAGTTTCGGGGTCTATGGCTACACCTTC	CASSFGVYGYTF
.	.	TRBV20-1	TRBJ2-1	TGCAGTGCTAGGGCATACAATGAGCAGTTCTTC	CSARAYNEQFF
.	.	TRBV6-6	TRBJ1-5	TGTGCCAGCAGTTATGGTTACAGGGTGGGAAGCAATCAGCCCCAGCATTTT	CASSYGYRVGSNQPQHF
.	few	TRBV4-1	TRBJ2-4	TGCGCCAGCAGCCGGCACCAGGGGACCAAAAACATTCAGTACTTC	CASSRHQGTKNIQYF
TRBD2	few	TRBV19	TRBJ2-1	TGTGCCAGTAGCCCCCGGACTAGCGGGAGTGGTGAGCAGTTCTTC	CASSPRTSGSGEQFF
.	many	TRBV7-2	TRBJ2-5	TGTGCCAGCAGCTTCCCGGGACCCCAAAGATACGCCCAGTACTTC	CASSFPGPQRYAQYF
TRBD1	.	TRBV29-1	TRBJ1-6	TGCAGCGTCGCGACCGGGACAGGGGAATCACCCCTCCACTTT	CSVATGTGESPLHF
.	.	TRBV7-2	TRBJ2-1	TGTGCCAGCAGCGTCCGGGACTGGATGGCCAATGAGCAGTTCTTC	CASSVRDWMANEQFF
.	few	TRBV27	TRBJ2-1	TGTGCCAGCAGACCCGGACAGATTGGGCATGAGCAGTTCTTC	CASRPGQIGHEQFF
TRBD2	.	TRBV20-1	TRBJ2-7	TGCAGTGCTAGAGGGACTAGCGGGCGCAACTACGAGCAGTACTTC	CSARGTSGRNYEQYF
.	few	TRBV11-2	TRBJ1-6	TGTGCCAGCAGCCCCCGGGAGGATTCACCCCTCCACTTT	CASSPREDSPLHF
.	many	TRBV4-3	TRBJ2-4	TGCGCCAGCAGCCAAGATCGGAGGGACCCGAAAAACATTCAGTACTTC	CASSQDRRDPKNIQYF
TRBD1	few	TRBV29-1	TRBJ2-5	TGCAGCGCTGAACCGGGACAGGGACAAGAGACCCAGTACTTC	CSAEPGQGQETQYF
.	few	TRBV5-4	TRBJ2-5	TGTGCCAGCAGCTTGGATGGGGTGCAGGGGGAGACCCAGTACTTC	CASSLDGVQGETQYF
TRBD2	few	TRBV7-6	TRBJ2-3	TGTGCCAGCAGCCCCACTAGCGGAAACACAGATACGCAGTATTTT	CASSPTSGNTDTQYF
.	.	TRBV15	TRBJ2-7	TGTGCCACCAGCAGCCGGGACTCCTTCTACGAGCAGTACTTC	CATSSRDSFYEQYF
TRBD2	many	TRBV11-2	TRBJ2-2	TGTGCCAGCAGCTGGAGCGGGAGGGTAACCGGGGAGCTGTTTTTT	CASSWSGRVTGELFF
.	.	TRBV6-6	TRBJ1-1	TGTGCCAGCAGTCCGGGCCCTCCTGAGGGCACTGAAGCTTTCTTT	CASSPGPPEGTEAFF
.	few	TRBV24-1	TRBJ1-5	TGTGCCACCAGTGACTCCTGGACAACTAGCAATCAGCCCCAGCATTTT	CATSDSWTTSNQPQHF
.	.	TRBV7-6	TRBJ2-3	TGTGCCAGCAGCCCAACAGGTCGGGGCGGAGATACGCAGTATTTT	CASSPTGRGGDTQYF
.	.	TRBV6-2/TRBV6-3	TRBJ2-1	TGTGCCAGCAGTTACTCGAATCTATACGTGAGGGGAGAGTTCTTC	CASSYSNLYVRGEFF
TRBD2	few	TRBV4-3	TRBJ2-1	TGCGCCAGCAGCCAAGATTTGGGGACTAGCTCTTACAATGAGCAGTTCTTC	CASSQDLGTSSYNEQFF
.	many	TRBV7-2	TRBJ1-4	TGTGCCAGCAGCAAACGCCCAAGGGAGGAAAAACTGTTTTTT	CASSKRPREEKLFF
TRBD2	once	TRBV20-1	TRBJ2-5	TGCAGTGCTAGAGTGGGGCGGGAGATCCTGGAGACCCAGTACTTC	CSARVGREILETQYF
TRBD1	few	TRBV27	TRBJ1-5	TGTGCCAGCAGTTTCCCGGGACAGCGAAAGGGCAATCAGCCCCAGCATTTT	CASSFPGQRKGNQPQHF
TRBD1	.	TRBV7-9	TRBJ2-3	TGTGCCAGCAGCTCGACAGATGACAGGGGGATAGATACGCAGTATTTT	CASSSTDDRGIDTQYF
.	few	TRBV19	TRBJ2-1	TGTGCCAGTAGTATAGATTGGTTTGGCAATGAGCAGTTCTTC	CASSIDWFGNEQFF
TRBD2	.	TRBV20-1	TRBJ2-1	TGCAGTGCTAGCGGACTAGCGGTGAATGAGCAGTTCTTC	CSASGLAVNEQFF
.	many	TRBV7-2	TRBJ2-5	TGTGCCAGCAGCTTAGAACCCCCGAGAAAAGAGACCCAGTACTTC	CASSLEPPRKETQYF
.	few	TRBV12-3/TRBV12-4	TRBJ2-3	TGTGCCAGCACCCCTGCGAGGGGACGCACAGATACGCAGTATTTT	CASTPARGRTDTQYF
TRBD1	few	TRBV2	TRBJ2-3	TGTGCCAGCAGCGTGGTCCGGACAGGGGGCCCGCTAGCTAGCACAGATACGCAGTATTTT	CASSVVRTGGPLASTDTQYF
TRBD1	few	TRBV4-3	TRBJ1-1	TGCGCCAGCAGCCAACTGTTAGGGGGCAGGAACACTGAAGCTTTCTTT	CASSQLLGGRNTEAFF
.	.	TRBV5-1	TRBJ2-2	TGCGCCAGCAGCCCTGCGGGGTCAAGGGAGCTGTTTTTT	CASSPAGSRELFF
.	.	TRBV5-4	TRBJ2-2	TGTGCCAGCAGCACACATGGGTACACCGGGGAGCTGTTTTTT	CASSTHGYTGELFF
TRBD1	few	TRBV27	TRBJ2-5	TGTGCCAGCAGGCCTACCTACGGACAGGGGCGGGGAGAGACCCAGTACTTC	CASRPTYGQGRGETQYF
.	.	TRBV7-8	TRBJ2-1	TGTGCCAGCAGGCCCAATCAGGGATTCTACAATGAGCAGTTCTTC	CASRPNQGFYNEQFF
.	many	TRBV19	TRBJ1-5	TGTGCCAGTAGTATCGATAATCAGCCCCAGCATTTT	CASSIDNQPQHF
.	many	TRBV3-1	TRBJ2-1	TGTGCCAGCAGCTCTAGTCGAGCCCCCTACAATGAGCAGTTCTTC	CASSSSRAPYNEQFF